A selection of T cell receptor beta chains follows, all from one sample in a study of blood T cell repertoires in COVID-19. Clones were read by immunoSEQ multiplex PCR, and TCRdb kept only the in-frame ones, dropping some. The sample contains roughly 250,000 clones, 65% to 85% of which appear only once. The specimen sequenced was peripheral blood. The receptors originated from a man aged 40-49 years with active or convalescent COVID-19. Each CDR3 is given with its conserved first and last residue. Fields, in order: CDR3 length, J gene, clone size, D gene, V gene, CDR3 DNA, CDR3 protein. D genes are given only for firm matches. Size values are once, few and many counts, or a class for expanded clones, and some rows have none.

len: 15; j_gene: TRBJ1-1; abundance: NA; d_gene: TRBD1; v_gene: TRBV5-6; CDR3nt: TGTGCCAGCAGCTCCCAGGACAGGGGACGTACTGAAGCTTTCTTT; CDR3aa: CASSSQDRGRTEAFF
len: 14; j_gene: TRBJ2-1; abundance: NA; d_gene: TRBD1; v_gene: TRBV6-5; CDR3nt: TGTGCCAGCAGCCAAGGGACAGTCTACAATGAGCAGTTCTTC; CDR3aa: CASSQGTVYNEQFF
len: 17; j_gene: TRBJ2-5; abundance: NA; d_gene: TRBD2; v_gene: TRBV5-1; CDR3nt: TGCGCCAGCAGCAAAGGGCGAACTAGCGGGGGGGCCGAGACCCAGTACTTC; CDR3aa: CASSKGRTSGGAETQYF
len: 13; j_gene: TRBJ1-1; abundance: NA; d_gene: TRBD1; v_gene: TRBV7-8; CDR3nt: TGTGCCAGCAGCCTGACAGGGATCGGTGAAGCTTTCTTT; CDR3aa: CASSLTGIGEAFF
len: 18; j_gene: TRBJ2-2; abundance: NA; d_gene: TRBD2; v_gene: TRBV11-3; CDR3nt: TGTGCCAGCAGCTTAAGTGTAGCGGGGGGGCAAAACACCGGGGAGCTGTTTTTT; CDR3aa: CASSLSVAGGQNTGELFF
len: 17; j_gene: TRBJ1-1; abundance: few; d_gene: TRBD1; v_gene: TRBV5-5; CDR3nt: TGTGCCAGCAGCTTGGGGGTTACAGGGGAGATAGGCGCTGAAGCTTTCTTT; CDR3aa: CASSLGVTGEIGAEAFF
len: 17; j_gene: TRBJ1-6; abundance: few; d_gene: TRBD1; v_gene: TRBV15; CDR3nt: TGTGCCACCAGCAGAGGGGGACAGGATCGCTATAATTCACCCCTCCACTTT; CDR3aa: CATSRGGQDRYNSPLHF
len: 15; j_gene: TRBJ2-3; abundance: NA; d_gene: NA; v_gene: TRBV7-2; CDR3nt: TGTGCCAGCAGCTTAGCGGTACACAACACAGATACGCAGTATTTT; CDR3aa: CASSLAVHNTDTQYF
len: 16; j_gene: TRBJ2-3; abundance: NA; d_gene: NA; v_gene: TRBV24-1; CDR3nt: TGTGCCACCAGTGACCCTTTAGCGCCAAGCACAGATACGCAGTATTTT; CDR3aa: CATSDPLAPSTDTQYF
len: 12; j_gene: TRBJ1-2; abundance: NA; d_gene: NA; v_gene: TRBV12-3/TRBV12-4; CDR3nt: TGTGCCAGCAGTTTATCAGGCCATGGCTACACCTTC; CDR3aa: CASSLSGHGYTF
len: 15; j_gene: TRBJ1-6; abundance: NA; d_gene: NA; v_gene: TRBV4-1; CDR3nt: TGCGCCAGCAGCCAAGATTCCGGGTACAATTCACCCCTCCACTTT; CDR3aa: CASSQDSGYNSPLHF
len: 14; j_gene: TRBJ2-5; abundance: NA; d_gene: NA; v_gene: TRBV14; CDR3nt: TGTGCCAGCAGCCTACGCCAGGGGGGAGAGACCCAGTACTTC; CDR3aa: CASSLRQGGETQYF
len: 15; j_gene: TRBJ1-2; abundance: NA; d_gene: NA; v_gene: TRBV7-2; CDR3nt: TGTGCCAGCAGCTTAGCATTAGGTCAGACACGTGGCTACACCTTC; CDR3aa: CASSLALGQTRGYTF
len: 17; j_gene: TRBJ1-1; abundance: NA; d_gene: NA; v_gene: TRBV27; CDR3nt: TGTGCCAGCAGCCTTGGGGGGGGCGGGTTGGTGAATACTGAAGCTTTCTTT; CDR3aa: CASSLGGGGLVNTEAFF